This T cell receptor (beta chain) was sequenced for a study of T cells after somatic rescue of genetic block. Repertoires were generated with immunoSEQ multiplex PCR, while TCRdb's copy carries only in-frame clones and drops some. The table includes about 7,000 clones, approximately 82% detected once. Germline V gene sequence: CDR1 LGHNA, CDR2 YSLEER. The CDR3 has 15 amino acids. V was cut by 6 bases and J by 4 bases, with 18 bases left in between. Regarding this clone: Additional DNA sequences in this sample encode the identical CDR3.

Input material: peripheral blood mononuclear cells (PBMCs). The chain uses TRBV4-3 and TRBJ2-5, with D perhaps TRBD2 (5 bases). This TCR came from a boy between 5 and 17 years old. CDR3: CASSRTRTLGETQYF. The CDR3 nucleotides read TGCGCCAGCAGTCGGACGCGGACTTTAGGAGAGACCCAGTACTTC.